The 17 T cell receptor beta chains in this list originate from one sample, sequenced in a study of monozygotic twins with inflammatory bowel disease. TCRdb reprocessed the 5' RACE reads; each CDR3 protein has one entry and no DNA is given. The sample holds 300,000 to 350,000 distinct CDR3 sequences. The source material was blood. The receptors derive from a human donor with ulcerative colitis or Crohn's disease, or a healthy co-twin of an affected twin (not recorded which).

This chain connects TRBV10-2 to TRBJ1-1; the D call from TCRdb, TRBD1, cannot be confirmed without DNA. Germline V gene data show CDR1 as WSHSY and CDR2 as SAAADI. This CDR3 has 13 residues. The CDR3: CASRQQPNTEAFF.

The J gene is TRBJ1-5, the V gene TRBV5-1. This CDR3 region has 14 residues. Germline CDR1 and CDR2: SGHRS and YFSETQ. This CDR3 is CASSLDTPDQPQHF.

The V gene is TRBV12-3 or TRBV12-4, the J gene TRBJ1-5. The CDR3 covers 16 residues. CDR3 sequence reads: CASSLKGGEVDQPQHF.

This chain connects TRBV12-3 or TRBV12-4 to TRBJ2-2; the D call from TCRdb, TRBD1, cannot be confirmed without DNA. The CDR3 runs to 15 residues. This chain's CDR3 is CASSLDSTLGGELSF.

The chain links TRBV20-1 to TRBJ1-5; TCRdb's D call, TRBD1, is unchecked because there is no DNA. The CDR3 totals 15 residues. Germline loops: CDR1 DFQATT, CDR2 SNEGSKA (reference sequence). CDR3 in amino acids: CSARPGGAGNQPQHF.

The chain recombines TRBV20-1 with TRBJ1-5; absent DNA, TCRdb's TRBD1 call cannot be checked. Germline V lookup: CDR1 DFQATT, CDR2 SNEGSKA (reference sequence). CDR3 length equals 15 residues. The CDR3 spells CSARGQGAVIQPQHF.

This chain links TRBV5-6 with TRBJ2-2; TCRdb reports TRBD1, a call that lacks DNA to check it against. The length of the CDR3 is 16 residues. CDR1 and CDR2 from the germline V gene are SGHDT and YYEEEE. CDR3 amino acids: CASSFWAGVNTGELFF.

The chain is built from TRBV4-1 and TRBJ1-4. CDR3 length equals 16 residues. CDR1 is MGHRA, CDR2 YSYEKL, per germline. CDR3 in amino acids: CASSQEVPPGNEKLFF.

The chain couples TRBV9 to TRBJ1-2; TCRdb proposes TRBD1, but this gene call is untestable without DNA. This CDR3 contains 13 residues. The germline gives CDR1 SGDLS, CDR2 YYNGEE. The CDR3 reads CASSVAGAYGYTF. Full variable domain (rest looked up from reference TRBV9 and TRBJ1-2): DSGVTQTPKHLITATGQRVTLRCSPRSGDLSVYWYQQSLDQGLQFLIQYYNGEERAKGNILERFSAQQFPDLHSELNLSSLELGDSALYFCASSVAGAYGYTFGSGTRLTVV.

This chain connects TRBV2 to TRBJ1-6; with no DNA, the TCRdb D assignment of TRBD1 cannot be verified. This CDR3 spans 15 amino acids. The germline gives CDR1 SNHLY, CDR2 FYNNEI. The CDR3 protein is CASSEARVLNSPLHF. Drawing the rest from reference TRBV2 and TRBJ1-6, the complete variable domain is EPEVTQTPSHQVTQMGQEVILRCVPISNHLYFYWYRQILGQKVEFLVSFYNNEISEKSEIFDDQFSVERPDGSNFTLKIRSTKLEDSAMYFCASSEARVLNSPLHFGNGTRLTVT.

This CDR3 reads CASGQGTYEQYF. V and J are TRBV28 and TRBJ2-7; checking the TCRdb D call of TRBD1 is not possible without DNA. Germline assignment: CDR1 MDHEN and CDR2 SYDVKM. This CDR3 contains 12 residues.

The rearrangement uses TRBV11-2 and TRBJ2-1; lacking DNA, the TRBD2 call made by TCRdb goes unchecked. CDR1 and CDR2 from the germline V gene are SGHAT and FQNNGV. This CDR3 is 18 amino acids long. This CDR3 is CASSFTGFASGSNDEQFF.

The genes are TRBV6-1 and TRBJ2-1; TCRdb returns TRBD1, unconfirmable since there is no DNA. The CDR3 is made up of 16 amino acids. Germline-derived CDR1 and CDR2 are MNHNS and SASEGT. CDR3 sequence: CASHPRQSTSYNEQFF.

The chain uses TRBV27 and TRBJ1-6. The CDR3 runs 14 residues. The germline CDR1 and CDR2 sequences are MNHEY and SMNVEV (reference sequence). The chain's CDR3 is CASSYLGGSSPLHF.

V is TRBV5-1 and J is TRBJ2-2; the D call from TCRdb, TRBD2, cannot be confirmed without DNA. CDR1 is SGHRS, CDR2 YFSETQ, per germline. The CDR3 runs to 15 residues. The CDR3 is CASTSGGANNGELFF.

This chain joins TRBV10-3 and TRBJ2-7; the TRBD2 assignment by TCRdb is unverifiable without DNA. CDR3 length equals 15 residues. Germline CDR1 reads ENHRY; CDR2 reads SYGVKD. The CDR3 protein is CAISPQGLAGDEQYF.

CDR3 sequence: CASSLGGITYEQYF. The chain is built from TRBV25-1 and TRBJ2-7; TCRdb reports TRBD1, a call that lacks DNA to check it against. Germline V gives CDR1 MGHDK, CDR2 SYGVNS. The CDR3 length is 14 residues.